Each of the 28 T cell receptor beta chains below was sequenced from the same sample in a study of cytomegalovirus exposure and HLA in healthy donors. The primer mix had 60 Vbeta and 13 Jbeta primers. Libraries were prepared by immunoSEQ multiplex PCR; TCRdb keeps only in-frame clonotypes and omits some of them. This sample has more than 100,000 clones, with 65% to 85% found just once. The sequenced material came from PBMCs. The receptors originated from a woman under 30 in good health and CMV-seronegative.

The chain uses TRBV5-1 and TRBJ1-5; D might be TRBD1 (6 bases). CDR1 is SGHRS and CDR2 is YFSETQ in the germline V gene. V shed 1 base and J shed 4 bases, with 15 bases lying between them. The CDR3 is 16 residues long. CDR3 region: CASSLWSLQGNQPQHF. The CDR3 DNA sequence: TGCGCCAGCAGCTTGTGGTCTCTACAGGGAAATCAGCCCCAGCATTTT.

The V gene is TRBV7-8, the J gene TRBJ2-7, with 9 bases aligning to TRBD2. Germline V lookup: CDR1 SGHVS, CDR2 FQNEAQ. The junction had 13 bases not matched to a gene; V was cut back by 7 bases and J by 0 bases. The CDR3 totals 17 residues. CDR3: CASKRTSAVPLSYEQYF. The CDR3 DNA follows: TGTGCCAGCAAAAGGACTAGCGCCGTTCCCCTCTCCTACGAGCAGTACTTC.

The chain recombines TRBV15 with TRBJ1-4, with a possible D match to TRBD1 (6 bases). Trimming removed 5 bases at V and 7 bases at J, with 17 bases between. Germline CDR1 and CDR2: LNHNV and YYDKDF (reference sequence). This CDR3 has 15 amino acids. The CDR3 nucleotides are TGTGCCACCAGCTCCCCAACAGGGCGCCGTGAAAAACTGTTTTTT. Protein sequence: CATSSPTGRREKLFF.

The chain carries TRBV4-1 and TRBJ2-5; 10 nucleotides match TRBD1. The CDR3 is made up of 15 amino acids. Per germline, CDR1 MGHRA and CDR2 YSYEKL. V lost 0 bases, J lost 9 bases, and 7 bases stayed unmatched. Here the CDR3 reads CASSQDRDRGWAQYF. For the CDR3, the DNA is TGCGCCAGCAGCCAAGACCGGGACAGGGGCTGGGCCCAGTACTTC.

The genes are TRBV6-1 and TRBJ1-1; weak D call: TRBD1 (5 bases). Deletions cut 6 bases from V and 0 bases from J, with 8 bases between. The CDR3 is 13 amino acids. In germline, CDR1 is MNHNS, CDR2 SASEGT. The CDR3 here is CASRGQLNTEAFF. The CDR3 nucleotides read TGTGCCAGCAGGGGGCAGCTGAACACTGAAGCTTTCTTT.

The chain employs TRBV30 and TRBJ2-7; the match to TRBD2 covers 7 bases. The CDR3 sequence is 15 residues long. J was trimmed by 5 bases and V by 3 bases; bases with no gene match: 13. Germline lookup yields CDR1 GTSNPN and CDR2 SVGIG (reference sequence). The CDR3 coding sequence is TGTGCCTGGAGCCGATTGGGACTATTTATAAACGAGCAGTACTTC. As protein: CAWSRLGLFINEQYF. The complete variable domain, with remaining parts taken from reference TRBV30 and TRBJ2-7, reads SQTIHQWPATLVQPVGSPLSLECTVEGTSNPNLYWYRQAAGRGLQLLFYSVGIGQISSEVPQNLSASRPQDRQFILSSKKLLLSDSGFYLCAWSRLGLFINEQYFGPGTRLTVT.

The chain combines TRBV5-1 with TRBJ2-7, with D possibly being TRBD1 (5 bases). CDR1 is SGHRS, CDR2 YFSETQ, per germline. Trimming took off 0 bases at V and 7 bases at J, with 8 bases between the two ends. The CDR3 has 12 residues. Written as DNA, the CDR3 is TGCGCCAGCAGCTTGGTTTCAGGGGAGCAGTACTTC. Residues: CASSLVSGEQYF.

V gene TRBV7-8 combines with J gene TRBJ2-1; D possibly corresponds to TRBD2 (6 bases). Germline V gene sequence: CDR1 SGHVS, CDR2 FQNEAQ. The CDR3 loop spans 15 amino acids. Deletions cut 5 bases from V and 8 bases from J, with 19 bases between. CDR3 loop: CASSPRGTGEDEQFF. CDR3 sequence (DNA): TGTGCCAGCAGCCCCCGTGGGACGGGAGAAGATGAGCAGTTCTTC.

With respect to this clone: One junction end does not reproduce the germline sequence, and a read error may be involved. This chain joins TRBV2 and TRBJ2-7; TRBD1 agrees at 9 bases. Germline CDR1 is SNHLY and CDR2 is FYNNEI. CDR3 length equals 13 residues. The CDR3 coding sequence is TGTGCCAGGGAACGGGACAGGGATTACGGGCAGTACTTC. Translated: CARERDRDYGQYF.

The chain carries TRBV11-2 and TRBJ1-2, with D tentatively TRBD1 (6 bases). The CDR3 length is 13 residues. V was trimmed by 4 bases and J by 3 bases, leaving 9 bases between them. Germline V lookup: CDR1 SGHAT, CDR2 FQNNGV. The CDR3: CASSSQGHYGYTF. The CDR3 DNA is TGTGCCAGCAGCTCCCAGGGGCACTATGGCTACACCTTC.

This clone came up once. The chain recombines TRBV7-2 with TRBJ1-5; D uncertain. V was cut by 0 bases and J by 0 bases, with 6 bases left in between. Germline CDR1 and CDR2: SGHTA and FQGNSA. This CDR3 has 15 residues. The CDR3 DNA sequence: TGTGCCAGCAGCTTAGCGACTTATAGCAATCAGCCCCAGCATTTT. This encodes CASSLATYSNQPQHF.

This sequence joins TRBV19 and TRBJ1-4; D uncertain. The CDR3 extends over 11 amino acids. The germline CDR1 and CDR2 sequences are LNHDA and SQIVND (reference sequence). V was shortened by 5 bases and J by 10 bases, with 8 bases between the two germline ends. CDR3 amino acids: CASSVSAKLFF. CDR3 coding DNA: TGTGCCAGTAGTGTAAGCGCAAAACTGTTTTTT.

The chain recombines TRBV11-2 with TRBJ2-5; D unclear. The CDR3 extends over 12 amino acids. CDR1 and CDR2 from the germline V gene are SGHAT and FQNNGV. Trimming took 3 bases from V and 1 from J, leaving 3 bases between them. The CDR3 DNA sequence: TGTGCCAGCAGCTTTAGCCAAGAGACCCAGTACTTC. Translated: CASSFSQETQYF.

This clone has just one count. Relative to the germline gene, one junction end is altered; a read error may explain this. The V and J genes are TRBV7-7 and TRBJ2-1; 11 bases are shared with TRBD2. CDR1 and CDR2 from the germline V gene are SSHAT and FNYEAQ (reference sequence). The CDR3 consists of 15 residues. The CDR3 spells CANSLGTSGSNEQFF. The CDR3 DNA sequence: TGTGCCAACAGCCTTGGCACTAGCGGGAGTAATGAGCAGTTCTTC. Full variable domain (rest looked up from reference TRBV7-7 and TRBJ2-1): GAGVSQSPRYKVTKRGQDVTLRCDPISSHATLYWYQQALGQGPEFLTYFNYEAQPDKSGLPSDRFSAERPEGSISTLTIQRTEQRDSAMYRCANSLGTSGSNEQFFGPGTRLTVL.

The chain is built from TRBV30 and TRBJ1-4, with D maybe TRBD1 (5 bases). Trimming shortened V by 6 bases and J by 8 bases, and 10 bases separated the two germline ends. Germline CDR1 reads GTSNPN; CDR2 reads SVGIG (reference sequence). The CDR3 sequence is 11 residues long. CDR3 DNA sequence: TGTGCCTGTGGGCCAGGGGAAAAACTGTTTTTT. It translates to CACGPGEKLFF.

The genes are TRBV6-5 and TRBJ2-2, with 11 bases matching TRBD1. The ends lost 6 bases at V and 7 bases at J; junction bases unmatched: 7. The CDR3 sequence is 15 residues long. Germline assignment: CDR1 MNHEY and CDR2 SVGAGI. The CDR3 protein is CASRGGQGAGGELFF. In DNA, the CDR3 is TGTGCCAGCAGAGGCGGACAGGGGGCAGGCGGGGAGCTGTTTTTT.

The chain carries TRBV7-9 and TRBJ2-7, with TRBD2 identical over 12 bases. Germline values: CDR1 SEHNR, CDR2 FQNEAQ (reference sequence). The CDR3 has 16 residues. Unmatched junction bases numbered 8, after V lost 2 bases and J lost 6 bases. The CDR3 here is CASSLNLAGGLSEQYF. The CDR3 DNA reads as TGTGCCAGCAGCTTAAACCTAGCGGGAGGGCTAAGCGAGCAGTACTTC.

Only one count was recorded for this clone. The CDR3 reads CAWGGSYNEQFF. The DNA for the CDR3 is TGTGCCTGGGGAGGCTCCTACAATGAGCAGTTCTTC. The chain has TRBV30 and TRBJ2-1, with D perhaps TRBD2 (5 bases). Trimming took off 5 bases at V and 0 bases at J, with 5 bases between the two ends. Per germline, CDR1 GTSNPN and CDR2 SVGIG (reference sequence). The CDR3 is made up of 12 amino acids.

V usage is TRBV2 and J usage is TRBJ1-1, with 11 bases aligning to TRBD1. V dropped 4 bases and J dropped 11; count of bases not matched to a gene: 15. The CDR3 covers 16 residues. CDR1 and CDR2 from the germline V gene are SNHLY and FYNNEI. The CDR3 sequence is CASSGAPGQGEGGAFF. The CDR3 region has the DNA TGTGCCAGCAGTGGAGCTCCGGGACAGGGGGAGGGTGGGGCTTTCTTT.

J is TRBJ1-4 and V is TRBV19; the D is unclear. The length of the CDR3 is 14 residues. V was pared by 7 bases and J by 4 bases, with 13 bases between. Germline V lookup: CDR1 LNHDA, CDR2 SQIVND (reference sequence). The CDR3, as DNA: TGTGCCAGTACCGTGGACGGACTTAATGAAAAACTGTTTTTT. Amino acids: CASTVDGLNEKLFF. Full variable domain (outside the CDR3, taken from reference TRBV19 and TRBJ1-4): DGGITQSPKYLFRKEGQNVTLSCEQNLNHDAMYWYRQDPGQGLRLIYYSQIVNDFQKGDIAEGYSVSREKKESFPLTVTSAQKNPTAFYLCASTVDGLNEKLFFGSGTQLSVL.

A word on this clone: The sample carries other DNA sequences with the same CDR3. The gene calls are TRBV5-6 and TRBJ1-2; 7 bases are a match to TRBD1. After removal of 4 bases from V and 2 bases from J, the junction contained 2 bases not matched to a gene. Germline V gene lookup returns CDR1 SGHDT and CDR2 YYEEEE. CDR3 length: 13 residues. Here the CDR3 reads CASSPGQNYGYTF. In DNA, the CDR3 is TGTGCCAGCAGCCCGGGACAGAACTATGGCTACACCTTC.

This sequence joins TRBV29-1 and TRBJ1-1; D unresolved. This CDR3 comprises 12 residues. Germline lookup yields CDR1 SQVTM and CDR2 ANQGSEA. Trimming pared 7 bases from V and 4 bases from J, leaving 13 bases between. CDR3 sequence (DNA): TGCAGCGCCCCTGATGGGCGCACTGAAGCTTTCTTT. Translated, it gives CSAPDGRTEAFF.

V usage is TRBV30 and J usage is TRBJ2-1; D unresolved. CDR1 is GTSNPN, CDR2 SVGIG, per germline (reference sequence). The CDR3 is made up of 15 amino acids. The ends were cut back, 1 base at V and 5 bases at J, with 15 bases in the middle. For the CDR3, the DNA is TGTGCCTGGAGTGGAGACCTAGTTTCAAACAATGAGCAGTTCTTC. It translates to CAWSGDLVSNNEQFF.

The CDR3 protein is CASSLGGNEYGYTF. DNA of the CDR3: TGTGCCAGCAGCTTAGGGGGAAACGAGTATGGCTACACCTTC. The J gene is TRBJ1-2, the V gene TRBV5-5; D may be TRBD1 (6 bases). Germline lookup yields CDR1 SGHKS and CDR2 YYEKEE (reference sequence). The CDR3 loop spans 14 amino acids. Trimming took 2 bases from V and 5 from J, leaving 13 bases between them.

The chain joins TRBV10-3 to TRBJ1-2; D might be TRBD1 (5 bases). The germline gives CDR1 ENHRY, CDR2 SYGVKD. The length of the CDR3 is 12 residues. V was cut by 7 bases and J by 4 bases, with 10 bases left in between. The CDR3 nucleotides are TGTGCCATCAATCAGGGTAGCTATGGCTACACCTTC. This encodes CAINQGSYGYTF.

The chain carries TRBV15 and TRBJ2-3; 10 bases line up with TRBD1. The CDR3 is 16 residues long. V lost 0 bases and J lost 4; bases outside the gene matches: 4. Germline assignment: CDR1 LNHNV and CDR2 YYDKDF (reference sequence). The CDR3 region is CATSRDPGQGADTQYF. As DNA, the CDR3 is TGTGCCACCAGCAGAGATCCAGGACAGGGGGCAGATACGCAGTATTTT.

This clone has just one count. The chain uses TRBV5-6 and TRBJ2-1; 9 bases map to TRBD2. The J segment lost 7 bases and the V segment lost 6 bases, leaving 11 bases of the junction unmatched. Germline CDR1 SGHDT, CDR2 YYEEEE. This CDR3 spans 15 amino acids. CDR3 amino acids: CASIEWREGRNEQFF. The CDR3 DNA reads TGTGCCAGCATCGAGTGGCGGGAGGGCCGGAATGAGCAGTTCTTC.

The J gene is TRBJ2-3, the V gene TRBV30; D might be TRBD2 (7 bases). Between the trimmed V and J ends, which lost 5 bases and 7 bases, there was a span of 13 bases. This CDR3 spans 12 amino acids. Per the germline V gene, CDR1 is GTSNPN and CDR2 is SVGIG (reference sequence). CDR3 residues: CAWGGAGNTQYF. The CDR3 DNA sequence: TGTGCCTGGGGGGGGGCGGGCAATACGCAGTATTTT.